This passage covers 19 T cell receptor beta chains from one sample sequenced in a study of blood T cell repertoires in COVID-19 (dated by TCRdb to the early 2020s). The library was obtained by the immunoSEQ multiplex PCR assay. In its TCRdb copy, this immuneACCESS table keeps in-frame sequences only and misses some clones. Where compared with another copy, unresolved V genes explain less than half of these, and the others have no known cause. The sample contains 200,000 to 250,000 clones, 60% to 85% of them found a single time. The top ten constitute more than 7% of the sample. The specimen was peripheral blood. Every receptor here comes from a woman in her 70s with acute or convalescent COVID-19.

This clone was counted a single time. The chain is built from TRBV5-5 and TRBJ2-7, with D possibly matching TRBD2 (6 bases). The CDR3 spans 16 residues. CDR1 SGHKS and CDR2 YYEKEE come from the germline V gene (reference sequence). Trimming took off 4 bases at V and 0 bases at J, with 17 bases between the two ends. The CDR3 DNA sequence: TGTGCCAGCAGCGCTGAGGCTAGCGTACGCTCCTACGAGCAGTACTTC. Its protein is CASSAEASVRSYEQYF. The full variable domain, its missing parts supplied by reference TRBV5-5 and TRBJ2-7, is DAGVTQSPTHLIKTRGQQVTLRCSPISGHKSVSWYQQVLGQGPQFIFQYYEKEERGRGNFPDRFSARQFPNYSSELNVNALLLGDSALYLCASSAEASVRSYEQYFGPGTRLTVT.

The chain couples TRBV2 to TRBJ1-1, with TRBD1 as a possible D gene (5 bases). V gave up 4 bases and J gave up 4 bases, with 13 bases separating them. Per germline, CDR1 SNHLY and CDR2 FYNNEI. The CDR3 runs to 14 residues. CDR3 amino acids: CASSARQGFTEAFF. The CDR3, as DNA: TGTGCCAGCAGTGCGAGGCAGGGCTTCACTGAAGCTTTCTTT. The full variable domain, with the rest looked up from reference TRBV2 and TRBJ1-1, is EPEVTQTPSHQVTQMGQEVILRCVPISNHLYFYWYRQILGQKVEFLVSFYNNEISEKSEIFDDQFSVERPDGSNFTLKIRSTKLEDSAMYFCASSARQGFTEAFFGQGTRLTVV.

This clone was recorded only once. CDR3 residues: CASSPHRRQGVRYTF. The CDR3 nucleotides are TGTGCCAGCAGTCCCCACCGCCGACAGGGGGTGCGCTACACCTTC. The rearrangement links TRBV27 to TRBJ1-2; TRBD1 matches 9 bases. The germline V gene has CDR1 MNHEY and CDR2 SMNVEV (reference sequence). With V trimmed by 5 bases and J by 9 bases, 13 bases remained unmatched. The CDR3 consists of 15 residues.

The chain couples TRBV27 to TRBJ1-1; D possibly corresponds to TRBD1 (6 bases). This CDR3 has 13 residues. V lost 1 base, J lost 8 bases, and 11 bases lay in between. The germline V gene encodes CDR1 MNHEY and CDR2 SMNVEV (reference sequence). CDR3 coding DNA: TGTGCCAGCAGTTTATTAAGGGGGGGAGAAGCTTTCTTT. Encoded protein: CASSLLRGGEAFF.

This CDR3 reads CATSGRWQGTDTQYF. CDR3 sequence (DNA): TGTGCCACCAGTGGTCGTTGGCAGGGCACAGATACGCAGTATTTT. The chain links TRBV24-1 to TRBJ2-3; D call uncertain. The CDR3 is made up of 15 amino acids. Germline V gene sequence: CDR1 KGHDR, CDR2 SFDVKD. V was trimmed by 5 bases and J by 1 base, leaving 12 bases between them.

V is TRBV24-1 and J is TRBJ2-2; 12 positions agree with TRBD1. Unmatched junction bases numbered 2, after V lost 3 bases and J lost 4 bases. CDR3 length: 16 amino acids. The germline CDR1 and CDR2 sequences are KGHDR and SFDVKD. This CDR3 is CATSDGGQGATGELFF. CDR3 DNA: TGTGCCACCAGTGATGGGGGACAGGGGGCCACCGGGGAGCTGTTTTTT.

The chain carries TRBV3-1 (or the pseudogene TRBV3-2) and TRBJ2-5; 10 bases fit TRBD1. Germline CDR1 is LGHDT and CDR2 is YNNKEL (reference sequence). The CDR3 loop spans 16 amino acids. The trim removed 4 bases at V and 6 bases at J, leaving 11 bases unmatched. In DNA, the CDR3 is TGTGCCAGCAGCCCTACCCCGGGACAGGGGACAAAGACCCAGTACTTC. This translates into CASSPTPGQGTKTQYF.

The rearrangement uses TRBV6-5 and TRBJ2-3; 7 positions agree with TRBD1. Germline-derived CDR1 and CDR2 are MNHEY and SVGAGI. The CDR3 is made up of 15 amino acids. V was clipped by 8 bases and J by 4 bases; unmatched bases: 12. The CDR3 sequence is CASRTTGQGADTQYF. CDR3 in DNA: TGTGCCAGCCGGACGACAGGGCAGGGCGCAGATACGCAGTATTTT.

The J gene is TRBJ1-6, the V gene TRBV5-1, with D possibly matching TRBD1 (6 bases). V lost 0 bases and J lost 5, with 9 bases in between. Germline values: CDR1 SGHRS, CDR2 YFSETQ. CDR3 length: 15 residues. CDR3: CASSLEGQNNSPLHF. The CDR3 bases are TGCGCCAGCAGCTTGGAAGGACAGAATAATTCACCCCTCCACTTT.

This clone was seen only once. J is TRBJ2-6 and V is TRBV2; no definite D call. Trimming removed 3 bases at V and 0 bases at J, with 3 bases between. The CDR3 has 14 residues. Germline V gives CDR1 SNHLY, CDR2 FYNNEI. DNA of the CDR3: TGTGCCAGCAGTGACGGCTCTGGGGCCAACGTCCTGACTTTC. Translated: CASSDGSGANVLTF.

J is TRBJ2-3 and V is TRBV30, with TRBD2 matching 9 bases. With V trimmed by 4 bases and J by 2 bases, 7 bases remained unmatched. Germline CDR1 reads GTSNPN; CDR2 reads SVGIG (reference sequence). The CDR3 runs 15 residues. CDR3 coding DNA: TGTGCCTGGACTGGGGCGGGGGGGTTCACAGATACGCAGTATTTT. Translating gives CAWTGAGGFTDTQYF.

The chain couples TRBV11-3 to TRBJ2-3; 11 bases agree with TRBD2. With 5 bases clipped from V and 8 bases from J, the junction kept 3 bases outside the gene matches. CDR3 length equals 13 residues. The germline CDR1 and CDR2 sequences are SGHNT and YENEEA. In DNA form, the CDR3 reads TGTGCCAGCAGCCCCGGGACTAGCGGTACGCAGTATTTT. Its translation: CASSPGTSGTQYF.

CDR3 DNA: TGTGCCAGCAGCTTAAGATTAGACAGTCAGACTTTCTTT. Translation: CASSLRLDSQTFF. V usage is TRBV11-2 and J usage is TRBJ1-1; maybe TRBD1 (5 bases). V gave up 2 bases and J gave up 12 bases, with 16 bases separating them. Germline CDR1 SGHAT, CDR2 FQNNGV. The CDR3 is made up of 13 amino acids.

The chain joins TRBV7-2 to TRBJ2-2, with D possibly being TRBD1 (5 bases). Germline V gene sequence: CDR1 SGHTA, CDR2 FQGNSA. This CDR3 is built from 15 residues. Trimming pared 7 bases from V and 5 bases from J, leaving 17 bases between. CDR3 DNA sequence: TGTGCCAGCATACCAGGGCCCGGATGGACCGGGGAGCTGTTTTTT. It codes for CASIPGPGWTGELFF.

The chain recombines TRBV10-1 with TRBJ2-7; possibly TRBD1 for D (5 bases). V was pared by 2 bases and J by 3 bases, with 11 bases between. There are 14 residues in the CDR3. Germline V gene sequence: CDR1 WNHNN, CDR2 SYGVQD (reference sequence). CDR3 amino acids: CASSEALQGYEQYF. CDR3 DNA: TGCGCCAGCAGTGAGGCCCTCCAGGGCTACGAGCAGTACTTC.

The J gene is TRBJ1-3, the V gene TRBV7-3; the D gene is possibly TRBD1 (6 bases). Trimming removed 2 bases from V and 4 bases from J, with 12 bases in between. The CDR3 covers 15 residues. CDR1 and CDR2 (germline): SGHTA, FQGTGA. CDR3 protein: CASSLGGAAGNTIYF. The CDR3 bases are TGTGCCAGCAGCTTAGGGGGCGCTGCGGGAAACACCATATATTTT.

On this clone itself: It may be a read error: a sequence one base away is much more abundant. Other DNA variants within this sample encode the same CDR3. V is TRBV28 and J is TRBJ2-7, with 10 bases identical to TRBD2. The germline CDR1 and CDR2 sequences are MDHEN and SYDVKM. This CDR3 spans 14 amino acids. For the CDR3, the DNA is TGTGCCAGTAGTTATCAGGGACTAGCGTGGGAGCAGTACTTC. Translating it yields CASSYQGLAWEQYF.

The gene calls are TRBV18 and TRBJ1-1, with TRBD1 matching over 7 bases. The CDR3 contains 15 residues. CDR1 is KGHSH, CDR2 LQKENI, per germline. J lost 0 bases, V lost 2 bases, and 3 bases had no gene match. The CDR3 coding sequence is TGTGCCAGCTCACCAGGGACAGAAATGAACACTGAAGCTTTCTTT. This translates into CASSPGTEMNTEAFF.

The rearrangement links TRBV5-6 to TRBJ1-1; D is unresolved. The CDR3 spans 13 residues. The ends were cut back, 5 bases at V and 2 bases at J, with 10 bases in the middle. The germline V gene has CDR1 SGHDT and CDR2 YYEEEE. The CDR3 protein is CASRRHQNTEAFF. CDR3 DNA: TGTGCCAGCAGAAGACACCAAAACACTGAAGCTTTCTTT.